This T cell receptor beta chain was profiled in a study of blood T cell repertoires in COVID-19. Across the whole study: Acute and convalescent COVID-19 samples came from the United States, Italy and Spain. From T cells, B-cell-depleted T cells, or PBMCs came the material, which was cDNA or gDNA.

Trimming left V 2 bases short and J 10 bases short, with 14 bases between. The CDR3 runs to 13 residues. In the study's own analysis: Nucleated cell counts were estimated from reference gene primer amplification. The data were produced by immunoSEQ multiplex PCR, yet TCRdb's version contains in-frame clones alone and is incomplete. Clone size and the V and J calls come from that table; the DNA yielded D and trimming. The data show tens of thousands of clones, roughly 89% seen once. Material for sequencing was peripheral blood. This TCR came from a middle-aged man with active or convalescent COVID-19. The chain has TRBV12-3 or TRBV12-4 and TRBJ1-1, with D perhaps matching TRBD1 (6 bases). CDR3 amino acids: CASSLSIKGVAFF. Here the CDR3 DNA reads TGTGCCAGCAGTTTAAGCATTAAGGGGGTAGCTTTCTTT.